Below, 10 T cell receptor beta chains from the same sample are listed, as sequenced in a study of T cell responses to AZD1222 COVID-19 vaccine (dated by TCRdb to about 2021). Libraries were constructed by the immunoSEQ multiplex PCR assay. What TCRdb holds here is the immuneACCESS table cut down to in-frame rearrangements. Part of the clones is not present; checked against another copy, under half of the missing clones reflect an unresolved V gene, and the others are unexplained. The sample table contains about 190,000 clones; only one count was recorded for approximately 91% of them. The top ten clonotypes cover roughly 0.99% of the sample. The sample's time point label, decoded: baseline before first vaccination. The specimen comprised peripheral blood, sampled on day 0 of AZD1222 vaccination. These receptors all stem from an adult in good health.

The chain joins TRBV10-1 to TRBJ2-7; perhaps TRBD1 as D (6 bases). Trimming pared 3 bases from V and 4 bases from J, leaving 7 bases between. Germline V gene lookup returns CDR1 WNHNN and CDR2 SYGVQD (reference sequence). The CDR3 is 12 amino acids. CDR3 nucleotide sequence: TGCGCCAGCAGTGACAGGGGTTACGAGCAGTACTTC. Its protein product is CASSDRGYEQYF.

The V gene is TRBV2, the J gene TRBJ2-6; D is perhaps TRBD1 or TRBD2 (6 bases each). The V gene's germline CDR1 is SNHLY and CDR2 FYNNEI. CDR3 size: 14 residues. With 7 bases removed from V and 2 bases from J, the gap between germline ends came to 9 bases. CDR3 protein: CASKRGAGANVLTF. The CDR3 region has the DNA TGTGCCAGCAAGAGGGGGGCTGGGGCCAACGTCCTGACTTTC.

Turning to this clone: Other DNA sequences in this specimen translate into the identical CDR3. The chain links TRBV9 to TRBJ2-7, with D hard to call. Trimming stripped 0 bases from V and 1 base from J, with 8 bases between. Germline V lookup: CDR1 SGDLS, CDR2 YYNGEE. The CDR3 has 14 amino acids. The chain's CDR3 is CASSVDGSSYEQYF. CDR3 sequence (DNA): TGTGCCAGCAGCGTAGATGGCAGTTCCTACGAGCAGTACTTC.

The chain links TRBV19 to TRBJ1-5; the D is unclear. Germline CDR1 LNHDA, CDR2 SQIVND (reference sequence). V gave up 0 bases and J gave up 5 bases, with 8 bases separating them. The CDR3 has 14 residues. CDR3 amino acids: CASSIEDFHQPQHF. The DNA of the CDR3 is TGTGCCAGTAGTATAGAGGACTTTCATCAGCCCCAGCATTTT.

J is TRBJ1-3 and V is TRBV11-2; D is uncertain. V was pared by 4 bases and J by 0 bases, with 13 bases between. This CDR3 contains 16 residues. Germline CDR1 is SGHAT and CDR2 is FQNNGV. The CDR3, as DNA: TGTGCCAGCAGCTCCGGGAGCAGGTTCTCTGGAAACACCATATATTTT. Residues: CASSSGSRFSGNTIYF.

This clone has a handful of counts. This sequence joins TRBV19 and TRBJ1-1; D gene uncertain. CDR1 and CDR2 (germline): LNHDA, SQIVND (reference sequence). The length of the CDR3 is 14 residues. The ends were cut back, 8 bases at V and 0 bases at J, with 13 bases in the middle. CDR3 in amino acids: CASSLKALNTEAFF. DNA of the CDR3: TGTGCCAGTTCATTAAAGGCCCTGAACACTGAAGCTTTCTTT.

This clone was observed once. The gene calls are TRBV27 and TRBJ2-1; TRBD1 or TRBD2 may be the D gene (5 bases each). CDR1 MNHEY and CDR2 SMNVEV come from the germline V gene (reference sequence). This CDR3 contains 16 residues. Trimming pared 4 bases from V and 4 bases from J, leaving 17 bases between. CDR3 sequence reads: CASSSEAGATYNEQFF. DNA of the CDR3: TGTGCCAGCAGTTCCGAGGCCGGGGCGACTTACAATGAGCAGTTCTTC.

The chain links TRBV7-8 to TRBJ2-7, with 12 positions matching TRBD2. The V segment lost 4 bases and the J segment 0 bases; nucleotides outside the gene matches: 4. Germline-derived CDR1 and CDR2 are SGHVS and FQNEAQ. CDR3 length: 16 residues. This CDR3 is CASSYPSGRASYEQYF. The CDR3 nucleotides read TGTGCCAGCAGCTACCCTAGCGGGAGGGCCTCCTACGAGCAGTACTTC.

This chain links TRBV29-1 with TRBJ2-7, with D uncertain. Germline lookup yields CDR1 SQVTM and CDR2 ANQGSEA. CDR3 length equals 12 residues. Trimming left V 4 bases short and J 3 bases short, with 10 bases between. The CDR3 loop reads CSVAVRNYEQYF. The DNA of the CDR3 is TGCAGCGTTGCGGTCAGGAACTACGAGCAGTACTTC.

The rearrangement uses TRBV29-1 and TRBJ2-3; D call uncertain. This CDR3 comprises 12 residues. Per the germline V gene, CDR1 is SQVTM and CDR2 is ANQGSEA. V was pared by 7 bases and J by 0 bases, with 8 bases between. CDR3 nucleotides: TGCAGCGGGAAGGCCAGCACAGATACGCAGTATTTT. This translates into CSGKASTDTQYF.